Listed below are T cell receptor beta chains from one sample, sequenced in a study of metastatic and nonmetastatic thyroid tumors. TCRdb called clones again from the PCR reads with MiXCR. The sample records roughly 28,000 clones, roughly 19% being singletons. Material for sequencing was blood. These receptors were taken from a female donor with papillary thyroid cancer or a benign thyroid nodule (not recorded which). Some clones in this sample may be carry-over from other donors' samples. CDR3s include the opening cysteine and the closing phenylalanine or tryptophan. The D gene is left open where the match is weak. Not all rows give a size; the values are once, few, many and, for expanded clones, a class.

j_gene: TRBJ2-5
abundance: few
d_gene: TRBD2
v_gene: TRBV6-1
CDR3nt: TGTGCCAGCCAGCCGGCTAGCGGGGGAAAAGAGACCCAGTACTTC
CDR3aa: CASQPASGGKETQYF

j_gene: TRBJ2-7
abundance: many
d_gene: TRBD2
v_gene: TRBV20-1
CDR3nt: TGCGGTGCAACGACCGGGGGGGGACTAGCGGGAACAGCCTACGAGCAGTACTTC
CDR3aa: CGATTGGGLAGTAYEQYF

j_gene: TRBJ2-3
abundance: -
d_gene: -
v_gene: TRBV5-1
CDR3nt: TGCGCCAGCAGAGGGACACCGACCGGTACGCAGTATTTT
CDR3aa: CASRGTPTGTQYF

j_gene: TRBJ2-2
abundance: -
d_gene: -
v_gene: TRBV12-3/TRBV12-4
CDR3nt: TGTGCCAGCAGACAGACAGGTGGGGCCACCGGGGAGCTGTTTTTT
CDR3aa: CASRQTGGATGELFF

j_gene: TRBJ1-3
abundance: few
d_gene: -
v_gene: TRBV10-1
CDR3nt: TGCGCCAGCAGTGAGTCGGGACAAAACTCTGGAAACACCATATATTTT
CDR3aa: CASSESGQNSGNTIYF

j_gene: TRBJ1-2
abundance: few
d_gene: -
v_gene: TRBV15
CDR3nt: TGTGCCACCAGCCGAACTGATGGGGACCGCCTAAACTATGGCTACACCTTC
CDR3aa: CATSRTDGDRLNYGYTF

j_gene: TRBJ1-6
abundance: -
d_gene: TRBD1
v_gene: TRBV20-1
CDR3nt: TGCAGTGCTAGGGGGGACAGGGATGGTTCACCCCTCCACTTT
CDR3aa: CSARGDRDGSPLHF

j_gene: TRBJ2-5
abundance: many
d_gene: TRBD2
v_gene: TRBV18
CDR3nt: TGTGCCAGCTCACCACAAGCGCTAGCGGGCCGACAAGAGACCCAGTACTTC
CDR3aa: CASSPQALAGRQETQYF

j_gene: TRBJ1-3
abundance: -
d_gene: -
v_gene: TRBV3-1
CDR3nt: TGTGCCAGCAGCCAAGTAACTACAGCCGGAAACACCATATATTTT
CDR3aa: CASSQVTTAGNTIYF

j_gene: TRBJ1-3
abundance: many
d_gene: -
v_gene: TRBV4-1
CDR3nt: TGCGCCAGCAGCCAAGATCGGGGCTCTGGAAACACCATATATTTT
CDR3aa: CASSQDRGSGNTIYF

j_gene: TRBJ2-7
abundance: many
d_gene: TRBD1
v_gene: TRBV7-9
CDR3nt: TGTGCCAGCAGCGCAGACGGGACAGGGGCCTACGAGCAGTACTTC
CDR3aa: CASSADGTGAYEQYF

j_gene: TRBJ2-1
abundance: few
d_gene: TRBD2
v_gene: TRBV13
CDR3nt: TGTGCCAGCAGCTTAGCCGGACTAGCGGGGGGGAAACAGTTCTTC
CDR3aa: CASSLAGLAGGKQFF

j_gene: TRBJ2-1
abundance: many
d_gene: TRBD2
v_gene: TRBV12-3/TRBV12-4
CDR3nt: TGTGCCAGCACCTTCCTAGCGGGAGTCGATGAGCAGTTCTTC
CDR3aa: CASTFLAGVDEQFF

j_gene: TRBJ2-2
abundance: many
d_gene: -
v_gene: TRBV9
CDR3nt: TGTGCCAGCAGCGGGGGCACCGGGGAGCTGTTTTTT
CDR3aa: CASSGGTGELFF

j_gene: TRBJ1-1
abundance: many
d_gene: -
v_gene: TRBV5-7
CDR3nt: TGTGCCAGCAGCTTGGGGTATGACTGGGGGACTGAAGCTTTCTTT
CDR3aa: CASSLGYDWGTEAFF

j_gene: TRBJ1-1
abundance: -
d_gene: -
v_gene: TRBV6-1
CDR3nt: TGTGCCAGCCACTCCGAAACGGGACGCACTGAAGCTTTCTTT
CDR3aa: CASHSETGRTEAFF

j_gene: TRBJ1-4
abundance: few
d_gene: -
v_gene: TRBV28
CDR3nt: TGTGCCAGCAGGCAGGGTGGTTACTTAAATGAAAAACTGTTTTTT
CDR3aa: CASRQGGYLNEKLFF

j_gene: TRBJ2-3
abundance: many
d_gene: TRBD2
v_gene: TRBV6-4
CDR3nt: TGTGCCAGCAGTGAGGGTAGCGGGGGCACAGATACGCAGTATTTT
CDR3aa: CASSEGSGGTDTQYF

j_gene: TRBJ2-5
abundance: once
d_gene: TRBD1
v_gene: TRBV5-5
CDR3nt: TGTGCCAGCAGCACCGGGACAGGCGAAGAGACCCAGTACTTC
CDR3aa: CASSTGTGEETQYF

j_gene: TRBJ2-3
abundance: few
d_gene: -
v_gene: TRBV5-5
CDR3nt: TGTGCCAGCAGCTTGTTAGCCCGGGGGACAGATACGCAGTATTTT
CDR3aa: CASSLLARGTDTQYF

j_gene: TRBJ1-5
abundance: few
d_gene: -
v_gene: TRBV6-2/TRBV6-3
CDR3nt: TGTGCCAGCAGTTATGATTCTTCTCAGCCCCAGCATTTT
CDR3aa: CASSYDSSQPQHF

j_gene: TRBJ2-3
abundance: medium-sized
d_gene: TRBD1
v_gene: TRBV6-1
CDR3nt: TGTGCCAGCAGCCGGGACAGAAGCACAGATACGCAGTATTTT
CDR3aa: CASSRDRSTDTQYF

j_gene: TRBJ2-7
abundance: few
d_gene: -
v_gene: TRBV2
CDR3nt: TGTGCCAGCAGCCATCCAGGGGCGATTGGGCAGTACTTC
CDR3aa: CASSHPGAIGQYF

j_gene: TRBJ2-3
abundance: many
d_gene: -
v_gene: TRBV2
CDR3nt: TGTGCCAGCAGTGAAGGGGAGTCTAGCACAGATACGCAGTATTTT
CDR3aa: CASSEGESSTDTQYF

j_gene: TRBJ1-1
abundance: -
d_gene: -
v_gene: TRBV9
CDR3nt: TGTGCCAGCAGCGCTTCTGGGAGGGCAGTCCTGAACACTGAAGCTTTCTTT
CDR3aa: CASSASGRAVLNTEAFF

j_gene: TRBJ2-5
abundance: -
d_gene: -
v_gene: TRBV6-1
CDR3nt: TGTGCCAGCAGTGAATATCTGGGGAGGGAGACCCAGTACTTC
CDR3aa: CASSEYLGRETQYF

j_gene: TRBJ2-2
abundance: few
d_gene: -
v_gene: TRBV6-1
CDR3nt: TGTGCCATCAGTGATACGGGCGGGATGACCGGGGAGCTGTTTTTT
CDR3aa: CAISDTGGMTGELFF